This TCR beta chain came from a study of blood T cells in healthy people across ages. It was with a sample-barcoded 5' primer and a J-beta primer mix that a second PCR of roughly 7 to 12 cycles was run. MiXCR, applied by TCRdb to the 5' RACE reads, yields one record per CDR3 protein. This sample has roughly 1,700,000 distinct CDR3 sequences, with 25% to 30% found just once. The germline V gene has CDR1 SGHRS and CDR2 YFSETQ. The CDR3 spans 17 residues. The J segment lost 4 bases and the V segment lost 3 bases, leaving 11 bases of the junction unmatched. This chain links TRBV5-1 with TRBJ2-2, with TRBD1 matching 8 bases. Sequencing was performed on blood. The sequence was collected from a woman under 40 in good health. For the CDR3, the DNA is TGCGCCAGCAGCTCTATTGGGGGGACAGGAGGCACCGGGGAGCTGTTTTTT. This encodes CASSSIGGTGGTGELFF.